This TCR beta chain emerged from a study of CD8 T cells in ankylosing spondylitis. Study outcomes and limitations: Blood from ankylosing spondylitis patients appeared to carry a characteristic eight-variant TCR beta motif. Researchers reportedly found disease-linked clones significantly enriched in matched ankylosing spondylitis synovial fluid.

This CDR3 region has 13 residues. Germline V gene data show CDR1 as LNHNV and CDR2 as YYDKDF (reference sequence). The germline V and J ends were trimmed by 5 bases and 8 bases, with 13 bases remaining between them. MiXCR was run by TCRdb on the 5' RACE reads, yielding one entry per CDR3 protein. The table records fewer than 200,000 distinct CDR3 sequences, about 20% of them present only once. Many counts were recorded for this clonotype. No antigen is known for it. V usage is TRBV15 and J usage is TRBJ2-1, with D unclear. Sequencing used blood, either unsorted or a sorted T cell fraction (not recorded which). The sequence came from a male donor under 30 with ankylosing spondylitis or in good health (not recorded which). The CDR3 region is CATSANKTDEQFF. DNA for the CDR3: TGTGCCACCAGCGCAAACAAAACGGATGAGCAGTTCTTC.